This entry lists 18 T cell receptor beta chains sequenced from one sample in a study of spatial heterogeneity in lung cancer (dated by TCRdb to 2018 to 2020). The intended sense of this specimen's time point label: blood at routine non-recurrence follow-up after resection. Libraries came from 5' RACE. TCRdb lists the instrument as NextSeq 500. In-frame beta chains were kept once TCRdb had trimmed the public reads at Q25 with fastp and called clones with MiXCR. CDR3 protein sequences are deduplicated, and each keeps its most common genes and DNA. This sample gives tens of thousands of distinct CDR3 sequences in total; 10% to 15% of them show up just once. The ten largest account for roughly a third of the sample. Sample: PBMCs, taken at follow-up. Receptor source: a male donor with early-stage non-small cell lung cancer.

This clonotype was seen more than once but under ten times. The rearrangement links TRBV12-3 or TRBV12-4 to TRBJ2-6; D call uncertain. V lost 2 bases and J lost 0, with 5 bases in between. CDR3 length: 15 amino acids. This CDR3 is CASSLRFSGANVLTF. CDR3 in DNA: TGTGCCAGCAGTTTAAGGTTCTCTGGGGCCAACGTCCTGACTTTC.

This clonotype has ten or more counts. This chain connects TRBV20-1 to TRBJ2-6; D is undetermined. CDR1 is DFQATT and CDR2 is SNEGSKA in the germline V gene (reference sequence). The CDR3 sequence is 15 residues long. V lost 6 bases and J lost 1, with 13 bases in between. CDR3 residues: CSASAAGSGANVLTF. DNA of the CDR3: TGCAGTGCCTCAGCCGCTGGGTCTGGGGCCAACGTCCTGACTTTC.

This clonotype was detected ten times or more. V and J are TRBV5-1 and TRBJ1-3; D gene unclear. Germline V gene data show CDR1 as SGHRS and CDR2 as YFSETQ. Trimming left V 0 bases short and J 0 bases short, with 4 bases between. The CDR3 spans 14 residues. The CDR3 is CASSLGNSGNTIYF. For the CDR3, the DNA is TGCGCCAGCAGCTTGGGAAACTCTGGAAACACCATATATTTT.

This clonotype was seen only a few times. The chain joins TRBV30 to TRBJ1-1, with D perhaps TRBD1 (5 bases). Trimming shortened V by 0 bases and J by 4 bases, and 12 bases separated the two germline ends. CDR1 and CDR2 from the germline V gene are GTSNPN and SVGIG (reference sequence). The CDR3 consists of 14 residues. The CDR3 spells CAWSVRGSSTEAFF. CDR3 DNA sequence: TGTGCCTGGAGTGTACGGGGGTCGTCCACTGAAGCTTTCTTT.

Turning to this clonotype: Compared with germline, one end of the junction differs, possibly owing to a read error. The chain joins TRBV5-4 to TRBJ2-5, with 9 bases matching TRBD2. Germline V gene lookup returns CDR1 SGHNT and CDR2 YYREEE (reference sequence). The CDR3 totals 14 residues. The CDR3 loop is CACSSPTSGETQYF. The CDR3 DNA sequence: TGTGCCTGCAGCTCCCCGACTAGCGGAGAGACCCAGTACTTC.

This chain joins TRBV19 and TRBJ1-5; maybe TRBD1 (6 bases). Germline V gene lookup returns CDR1 LNHDA and CDR2 SQIVND (reference sequence). The CDR3 is 14 residues long. V gave up 6 bases and J gave up 0 bases, with 9 bases separating them. DNA of the CDR3: TGTGCCAGTAGCGACAGGTATAGCAATCAGCCCCAGCATTTT. Amino acids: CASSDRYSNQPQHF.

This clonotype is medium-sized within its sample. The chain couples TRBV11-2 to TRBJ2-5; D possibly corresponds to TRBD2 (6 bases). In germline, CDR1 is SGHAT, CDR2 FQNNGV. The V end lost 8 bases, the J end lost 6 bases, and 31 bases lay between the germline ends. CDR3 length equals 18 residues. In nucleotides, the CDR3 is TGTGCCAGCCGAGGATTAGGGACTGTATACTCAGAAGTGAAGACCCAGTACTTC. Translation: CASRGLGTVYSEVKTQYF.

This clonotype appeared many times. The chain uses TRBV25-1 and TRBJ2-7; D is ambiguous. Germline assignment: CDR1 MGHDK and CDR2 SYGVNS. This CDR3 is built from 13 residues. V lost 0 bases to trimming and J lost 4 bases, with 7 bases between them. The CDR3 region is CASSEYFRYEQYF. The CDR3 DNA sequence: TGTGCCAGCAGTGAATATTTTCGTTACGAGCAGTACTTC.

This clonotype was recorded many times. CDR3 loop: CASSAGGLSTDTQYF. DNA for the CDR3: TGCGCCAGCAGCGCCGGGGGGCTTAGCACAGATACGCAGTATTTT. The rearrangement joins TRBV5-1 to TRBJ2-3; tentative D call: TRBD2 (7 bases). The CDR3 totals 15 residues. In germline, CDR1 is SGHRS, CDR2 YFSETQ. V was cut by 4 bases and J by 0 bases, with 12 bases left in between. Full variable domain (missing parts from reference TRBV5-1 and TRBJ2-3): KAGVTQTPRYLIKTRGQQVTLSCSPISGHRSVSWYQQTPGQGLQFLFEYFSETQRNKGNFPGRFSGRQFSNSRSEMNVSTLELGDSALYLCASSAGGLSTDTQYFGPGTRLTVL.

This clonotype was observed at least ten times. The DNA for the CDR3 is TGTGCCAGCAGCTTAGCCGATACGAGCTCCTACAATGAGCAGTTCTTC. Residues: CASSLADTSSYNEQFF. This chain joins TRBV7-8 and TRBJ2-1; no clear D. CDR1 and CDR2 (germline): SGHVS, FQNEAQ. The length of the CDR3 is 16 residues. Between the trimmed V and J ends, which lost 0 bases and 0 bases, there was a span of 9 bases.

In its sample, this clonotype was seen many times. The chain is built from TRBV12-3 or TRBV12-4 and TRBJ2-1; D is uncertain. This CDR3 is 13 amino acids long. Trimming left V 1 base short and J 8 bases short, with 9 bases between. CDR3 loop: CASSLGGRHEQFF. The DNA of the CDR3 is TGTGCCAGCAGTTTAGGGGGTAGGCATGAGCAGTTCTTC.

This clonotype was detected ten times or more. This chain joins TRBV29-1 and TRBJ1-2; D gene uncertain. The V gene's germline CDR1 is SQVTM and CDR2 ANQGSEA. The length of the CDR3 is 11 residues. Trimming shortened V by 4 bases and J by 7 bases, and 10 bases separated the two germline ends. The CDR3 region has the DNA TGCAGCGTTGTTTTCATAGTTGGCTACACCTTC. Protein sequence: CSVVFIVGYTF.

Ten or more counts support this clonotype. V gene TRBV11-2 combines with J gene TRBJ2-3, with 8 bases lining up with TRBD2. J was trimmed by 1 base and V by 4 bases; bases with no gene match: 4. The CDR3 sequence is 15 residues long. In germline, CDR1 is SGHAT, CDR2 FQNNGV. CDR3 residues: CASSSAGGRTDTQYF. In DNA form, the CDR3 reads TGTGCCAGCAGCTCCGCGGGGGGCCGCACAGATACGCAGTATTTT.

The chain combines TRBV12-3 or TRBV12-4 with TRBJ2-6; D unclear. V lost 3 bases, J lost 1 base, and 7 bases lay in between. This CDR3 contains 15 residues. The CDR3 DNA reads as TGTGCCAGCAGTTTCTCTGGGTCTGGGGCCAACGTCCTGACTTTC. Protein product: CASSFSGSGANVLTF.

The chain links TRBV4-1 to TRBJ1-4; 7 bases are shared with TRBD1. The CDR3 totals 15 residues. V shed 1 base, J shed 10 bases, and the junction held 9 bases outside the gene matches. Germline CDR1 and CDR2: MGHRA and YSYEKL. CDR3 sequence: CASSQGQGIGGKLFF. The CDR3 DNA reads TGCGCCAGCAGCCAAGGACAGGGTATAGGAGGAAAACTGTTTTTT.

The gene calls are TRBV6-2 or TRBV6-3 and TRBJ1-1, with D tentatively TRBD1 (5 bases). This CDR3 has 16 amino acids. Trimming removed 7 bases at V and 1 base at J, with 19 bases between. CDR1 is MNHEY, CDR2 SVGEGT, per germline. The CDR3 loop reads CASTDLQDTANTEAFF. As DNA, the CDR3 is TGTGCCAGCACCGACCTACAGGACACAGCGAACACTGAAGCTTTCTTT.

This clonotype was picked up many times. The V and J genes are TRBV19 and TRBJ2-3; 8 bases agree with TRBD2. Germline-derived CDR1 and CDR2 are LNHDA and SQIVND (reference sequence). The V gene end was trimmed by 5 bases and the J gene end by 4 bases; junction bases not matched to a gene: 5. This CDR3 has 14 residues. The CDR3 nucleotides read TGTGCCAGTAGTGGAGCGGGAGCCCCAGATACGCAGTATTTT. Translated: CASSGAGAPDTQYF.

V usage is TRBV30 and J usage is TRBJ1-6; tentatively, D is TRBD1 (5 bases). Trimming left V 2 bases short and J 4 bases short, with 12 bases between. The CDR3 runs to 15 residues. CDR1 is GTSNPN, CDR2 SVGIG, per germline (reference sequence). CDR3 region: CAWSQSGRYNSPLHF. The DNA of the CDR3 is TGTGCCTGGAGTCAGTCAGGGCGATATAATTCACCCCTCCACTTT.